The 2 T cell receptor beta chains in this list originate from one sample, sequenced in a study of cytotoxic CD8 clonotypes in ibrutinib-treated CLL. Repertoires were generated with immunoSEQ multiplex PCR, while TCRdb's copy carries only in-frame clones and drops some. This table holds some 140,000 clones, 80% to 95% found once. The material was PBMCs, obtained after 12 months of ibrutinib treatment. The source is a human donor with chronic lymphocytic leukemia.

This chain links TRBV30 with TRBJ1-1, with D unclear. CDR3 size: 13 residues. Germline V gene data show CDR1 as GTSNPN and CDR2 as SVGIG (reference sequence). V was clipped by 3 bases and J by 5 bases, with 13 bases between them. DNA for the CDR3: TGTGCCTGGAGAACAATCGGACCGACTGAAGCTTTCTTT. Translation gives CAWRTIGPTEAFF.

CDR3 coding DNA: TGTGCCAGCAGTGGACAGGGGAGCTATGGCTACACCTTC. It codes for CASSGQGSYGYTF. This chain joins TRBV6-1 and TRBJ1-2, with 8 bases aligning to TRBD1. The CDR3 covers 13 residues. V was clipped by 4 bases and J by 4 bases; unmatched bases: 2. Germline-derived CDR1 and CDR2 are MNHNS and SASEGT.